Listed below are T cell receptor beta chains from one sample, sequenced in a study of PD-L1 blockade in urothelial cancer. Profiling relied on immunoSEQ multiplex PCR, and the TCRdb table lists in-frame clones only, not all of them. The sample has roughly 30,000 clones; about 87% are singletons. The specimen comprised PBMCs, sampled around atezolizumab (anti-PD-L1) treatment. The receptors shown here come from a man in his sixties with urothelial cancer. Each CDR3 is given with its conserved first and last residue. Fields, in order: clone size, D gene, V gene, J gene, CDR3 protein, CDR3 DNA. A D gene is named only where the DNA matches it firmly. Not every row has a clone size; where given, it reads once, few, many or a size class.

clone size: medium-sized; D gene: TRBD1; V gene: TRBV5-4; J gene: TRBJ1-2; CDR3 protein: CASGQGGNNYGYTF; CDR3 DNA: TGTGCCAGTGGACAGGGGGGTAATAACTATGGCTACACCTTC
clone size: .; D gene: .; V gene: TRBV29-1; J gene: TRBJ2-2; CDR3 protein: CSVGLNTGELFF; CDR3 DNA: TGCAGCGTCGGTTTGAACACCGGGGAGCTGTTTTTT
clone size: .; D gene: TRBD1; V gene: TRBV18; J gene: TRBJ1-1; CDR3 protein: CASSPITGGVGTEAFF; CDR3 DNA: TGTGCCAGCTCACCAATTACAGGGGGCGTCGGGACTGAAGCTTTCTTT
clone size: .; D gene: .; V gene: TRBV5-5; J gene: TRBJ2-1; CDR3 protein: CASSLQQGYNEQFF; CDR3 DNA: TGTGCCAGCAGCTTGCAGCAGGGGTACAATGAGCAGTTCTTC
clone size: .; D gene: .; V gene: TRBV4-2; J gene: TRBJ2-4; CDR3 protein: CASSQERTLGGRNIQYF; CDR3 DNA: TGTGCCAGCAGCCAAGAGAGGACCTTAGGGGGAAGGAACATTCAGTACTTC
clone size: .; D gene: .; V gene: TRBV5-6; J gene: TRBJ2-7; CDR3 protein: CASSLEDSSYVSYEQYF; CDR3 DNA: TGTGCCAGCAGCTTGGAAGACTCCTCGTACGTGTCCTACGAGCAGTACTTC
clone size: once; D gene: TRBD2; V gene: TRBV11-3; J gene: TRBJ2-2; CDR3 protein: CASSLGGTSGTTGELFF; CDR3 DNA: TGTGCCAGCAGCTTAGGCGGGACTAGCGGAACTACCGGGGAGCTGTTTTTT
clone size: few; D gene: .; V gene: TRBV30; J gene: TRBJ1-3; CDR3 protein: CAWSPSGNTIYF; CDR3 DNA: TGTGCCTGGAGCCCTTCTGGAAACACCATATATTTT
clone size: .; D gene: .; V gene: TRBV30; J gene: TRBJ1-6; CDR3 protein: CAWSPGNSPLHF; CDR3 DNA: TGTGCCTGGAGTCCAGGGAATTCACCCCTCCACTTT
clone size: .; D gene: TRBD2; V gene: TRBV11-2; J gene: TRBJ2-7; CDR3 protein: CASSTMLASGGEQYF; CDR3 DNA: TGTGCCAGCAGCACAATGTTGGCTAGCGGAGGGGAGCAGTACTTC
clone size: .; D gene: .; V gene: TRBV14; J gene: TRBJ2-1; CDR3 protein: CASSQGWGSEQFF; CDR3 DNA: TGTGCCAGCAGCCAAGGATGGGGCTCGGAGCAGTTCTTC
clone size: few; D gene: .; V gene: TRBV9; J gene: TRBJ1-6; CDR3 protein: CASSLGHDSPLHF; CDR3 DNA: TGTGCCAGCAGCTTAGGACACGATTCACCCCTCCACTTT
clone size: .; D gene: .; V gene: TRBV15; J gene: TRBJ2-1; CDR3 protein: CATSRINEQFF; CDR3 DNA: TGTGCCACCAGCAGAATAAATGAGCAGTTCTTC
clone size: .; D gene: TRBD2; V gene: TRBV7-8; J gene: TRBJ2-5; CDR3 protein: CASSGTSGRVGQETQYF; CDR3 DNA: TGTGCCAGCAGCGGGACTAGCGGGAGGGTGGGGCAAGAGACCCAGTACTTC
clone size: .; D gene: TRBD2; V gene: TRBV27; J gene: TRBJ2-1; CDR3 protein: CASRTSGSINEQFF; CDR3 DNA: TGTGCCAGCAGGACTAGCGGGAGCATAAATGAGCAGTTCTTC
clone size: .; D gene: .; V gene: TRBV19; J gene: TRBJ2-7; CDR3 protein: CASSMQGGPYEQYF; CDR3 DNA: TGTGCCAGTAGTATGCAGGGGGGTCCCTACGAGCAGTACTTC
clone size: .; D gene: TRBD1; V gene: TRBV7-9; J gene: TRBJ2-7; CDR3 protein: CASSIGTVTYEQYF; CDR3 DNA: TGTGCCAGCAGCATTGGGACAGTAACCTACGAGCAGTACTTC
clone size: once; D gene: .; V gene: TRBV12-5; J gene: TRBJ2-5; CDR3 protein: CASGPMGTKQETQYF; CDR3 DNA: TGTGCTAGTGGTCCCATGGGGACAAAACAAGAGACCCAGTACTTC
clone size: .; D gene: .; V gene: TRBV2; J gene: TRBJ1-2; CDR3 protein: CASSDGRGNYGYTF; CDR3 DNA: TGTGCCAGCAGCGACGGAAGGGGCAACTATGGCTACACCTTC
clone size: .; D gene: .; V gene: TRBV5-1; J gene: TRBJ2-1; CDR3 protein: CASSLDAGNEQFF; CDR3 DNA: TGCGCCAGCAGCCTGGACGCGGGAAATGAGCAGTTCTTC
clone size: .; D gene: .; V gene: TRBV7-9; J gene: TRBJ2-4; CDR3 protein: CASSSRRDMFF; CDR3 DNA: TGTGCCAGCAGCTCCCGCCGGGACATGTTTTTC
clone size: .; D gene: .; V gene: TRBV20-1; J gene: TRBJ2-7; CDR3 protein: CSIRLSDEQYF; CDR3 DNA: TGCAGTATCCGACTATCGGACGAGCAGTACTTC
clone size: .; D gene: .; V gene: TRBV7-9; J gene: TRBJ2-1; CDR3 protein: CASSSELPENDEQFF; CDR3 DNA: TGTGCCAGCAGCTCCGAACTGCCCGAGAATGATGAGCAGTTCTTC
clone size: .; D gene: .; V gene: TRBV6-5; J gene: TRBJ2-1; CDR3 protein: CATSGGLAGNEQFF; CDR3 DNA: TGTGCCACATCCGGGGGGCTAGCCGGGAATGAGCAGTTCTTC
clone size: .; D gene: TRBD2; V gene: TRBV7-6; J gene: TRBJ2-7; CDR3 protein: CASSPREGNEQYF; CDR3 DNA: TGTGCCAGCAGTCCCCGGGAGGGTAACGAGCAGTACTTC
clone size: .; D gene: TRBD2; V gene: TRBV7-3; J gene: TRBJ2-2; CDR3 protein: CASSSSSGSTGELFF; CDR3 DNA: TGTGCCAGCAGCTCCTCTAGCGGGAGTACCGGGGAGCTGTTTTTT
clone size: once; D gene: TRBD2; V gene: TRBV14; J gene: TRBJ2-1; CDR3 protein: CASSRSVAGGHILMKDEQFF; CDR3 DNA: TGTGCCAGCAGCCGTTCGGTAGCGGGAGGCCACATCCTTATGAAGGATGAGCAGTTCTTC
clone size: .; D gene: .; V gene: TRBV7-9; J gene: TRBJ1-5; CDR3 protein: CASSSDGERPQHF; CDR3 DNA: TGTGCCAGCAGCTCAGACGGAGAGAGGCCCCAGCATTTT
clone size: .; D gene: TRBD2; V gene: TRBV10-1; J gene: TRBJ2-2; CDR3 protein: CASSGSGGAGGPTGGELFF; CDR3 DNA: TGCGCCAGCAGTGGGTCCGGAGGAGCGGGAGGCCCCACTGGCGGGGAGCTGTTTTTT
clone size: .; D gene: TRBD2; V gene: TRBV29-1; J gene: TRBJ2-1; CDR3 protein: CSVLLRKGGRFRGNEQFF; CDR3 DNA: TGCAGCGTCCTTTTAAGGAAGGGCGGGAGGTTTCGGGGCAATGAGCAGTTCTTC
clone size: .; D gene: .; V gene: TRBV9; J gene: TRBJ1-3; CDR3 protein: CASSAPGGSSSGNTIYF; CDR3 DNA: TGTGCCAGCAGTGCACCGGGAGGGTCGAGCTCTGGAAACACCATATATTTT
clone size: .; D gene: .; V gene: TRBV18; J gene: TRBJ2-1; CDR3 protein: CASSPGVAPRNEQFF; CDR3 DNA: TGTGCCAGCTCACCAGGAGTAGCTCCAAGGAATGAGCAGTTCTTC
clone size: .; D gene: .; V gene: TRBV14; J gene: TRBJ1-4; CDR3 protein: CASSPWGEGEKLFF; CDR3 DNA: TGTGCCAGCAGCCCTTGGGGGGAAGGAGAAAAACTGTTTTTT
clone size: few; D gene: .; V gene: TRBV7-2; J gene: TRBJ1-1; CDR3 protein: CASSQGRNTEAFF; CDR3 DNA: TGTGCCAGCAGCCAGGGGAGAAACACTGAAGCTTTCTTT
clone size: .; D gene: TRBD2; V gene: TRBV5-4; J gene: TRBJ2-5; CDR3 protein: CASRPTSGSLETQYF; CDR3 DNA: TGTGCCAGCAGACCGACTAGCGGGAGTCTGGAGACCCAGTACTTC
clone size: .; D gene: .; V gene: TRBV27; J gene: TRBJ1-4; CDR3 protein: CASRGRSDRYEKLFF; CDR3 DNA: TGTGCCAGCAGGGGGCGGTCGGACCGATATGAAAAACTGTTTTTT
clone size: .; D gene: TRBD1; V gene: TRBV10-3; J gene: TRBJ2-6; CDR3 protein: CAISDRGIGASGANVLTF; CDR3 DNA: TGTGCCATCAGTGACAGGGGGATCGGGGCCTCTGGGGCCAACGTCCTGACTTTC
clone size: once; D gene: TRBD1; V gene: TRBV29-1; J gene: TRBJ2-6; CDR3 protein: CSVSGQTSGANVLTF; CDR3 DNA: TGCAGCGTCTCGGGACAGACCTCTGGGGCCAACGTCCTGACTTTC
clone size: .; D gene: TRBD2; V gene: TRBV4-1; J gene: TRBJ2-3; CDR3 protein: CASSQDWTSGWDTQYF; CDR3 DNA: TGCGCCAGCAGCCAAGACTGGACTAGCGGGTGGGATACGCAGTATTTT
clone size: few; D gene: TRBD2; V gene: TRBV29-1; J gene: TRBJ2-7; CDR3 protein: CSAKEYLAGGRYEQYF; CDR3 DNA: TGCAGCGCCAAGGAATACCTAGCGGGAGGGAGATACGAGCAGTACTTC
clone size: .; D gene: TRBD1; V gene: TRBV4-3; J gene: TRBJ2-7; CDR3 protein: CASSHDTGTAYEQYF; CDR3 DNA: TGCGCCAGCAGCCATGATACCGGGACAGCCTACGAGCAGTACTTC
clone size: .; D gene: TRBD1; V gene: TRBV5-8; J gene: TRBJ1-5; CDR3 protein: CASSRQGIARNQPQHF; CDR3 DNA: TGTGCCAGCAGCCGACAGGGTATCGCTAGGAATCAGCCCCAGCATTTT
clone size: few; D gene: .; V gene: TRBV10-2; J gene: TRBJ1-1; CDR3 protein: CASSDLGYGTEAFF; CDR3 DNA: TGCGCCAGCAGTGACCTAGGATACGGCACTGAAGCTTTCTTT
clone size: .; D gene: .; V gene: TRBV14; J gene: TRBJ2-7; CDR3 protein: CASSHPRPNPKGAYEQYF; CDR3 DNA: TGTGCCAGCAGCCACCCCCGACCTAACCCAAAAGGGGCTTACGAGCAGTACTTC
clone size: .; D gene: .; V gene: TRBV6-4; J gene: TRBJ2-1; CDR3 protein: CASSDSSGVREQFF; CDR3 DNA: TGTGCCAGCAGTGACTCGTCGGGAGTGCGGGAGCAGTTCTTC
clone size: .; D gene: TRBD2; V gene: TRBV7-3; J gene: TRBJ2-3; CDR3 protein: CASSPSMSGRIKDTQYF; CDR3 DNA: TGTGCCAGCAGCCCCAGTATGAGCGGGAGGATTAAAGATACGCAGTATTTT
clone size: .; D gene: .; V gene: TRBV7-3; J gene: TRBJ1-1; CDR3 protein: CASSPTTANTEAFF; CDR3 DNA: TGTGCCAGCAGCCCGACGACAGCGAACACTGAAGCTTTCTTT
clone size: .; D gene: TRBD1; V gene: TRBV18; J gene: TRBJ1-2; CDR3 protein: CASSLLAPTGGVYYGYTF; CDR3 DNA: TGTGCCAGCTCACTACTAGCCCCGACAGGGGGGGTCTACTATGGCTACACCTTC
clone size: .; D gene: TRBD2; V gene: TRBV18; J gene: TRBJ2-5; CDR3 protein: CASSLSGRGEETQYF; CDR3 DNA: TGTGCCAGCTCATTGAGCGGGAGGGGAGAAGAGACCCAGTACTTC
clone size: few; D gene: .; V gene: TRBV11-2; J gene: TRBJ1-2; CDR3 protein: CASSLAFATGYGYTF; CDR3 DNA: TGTGCCAGCAGCTTAGCTTTTGCGACAGGATATGGCTACACCTTC
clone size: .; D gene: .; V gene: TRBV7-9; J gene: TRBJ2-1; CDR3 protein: CASSVDLDNEQFF; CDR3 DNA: TGTGCCAGCAGCGTCGACTTAGACAATGAGCAGTTCTTC
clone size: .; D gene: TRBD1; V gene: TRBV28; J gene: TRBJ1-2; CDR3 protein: CASSTRPGQGYGYTF; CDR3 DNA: TGTGCCAGCAGTACACGACCGGGACAGGGTTATGGCTACACCTTC
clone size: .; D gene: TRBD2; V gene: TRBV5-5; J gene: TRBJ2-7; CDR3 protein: CASSYSGTSYYEQYF; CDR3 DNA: TGTGCCAGCAGCTATTCCGGGACTAGCTACTACGAGCAGTACTTC
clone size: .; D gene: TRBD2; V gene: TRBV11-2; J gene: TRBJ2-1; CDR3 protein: CASRLSGRKGNEQFF; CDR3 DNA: TGTGCCAGCCGCCTTAGCGGGAGGAAGGGCAATGAGCAGTTCTTC
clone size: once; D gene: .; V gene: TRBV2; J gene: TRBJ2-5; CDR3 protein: CARAVGETQYF; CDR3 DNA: TGTGCCAGAGCGGTCGGGGAGACCCAGTACTTC